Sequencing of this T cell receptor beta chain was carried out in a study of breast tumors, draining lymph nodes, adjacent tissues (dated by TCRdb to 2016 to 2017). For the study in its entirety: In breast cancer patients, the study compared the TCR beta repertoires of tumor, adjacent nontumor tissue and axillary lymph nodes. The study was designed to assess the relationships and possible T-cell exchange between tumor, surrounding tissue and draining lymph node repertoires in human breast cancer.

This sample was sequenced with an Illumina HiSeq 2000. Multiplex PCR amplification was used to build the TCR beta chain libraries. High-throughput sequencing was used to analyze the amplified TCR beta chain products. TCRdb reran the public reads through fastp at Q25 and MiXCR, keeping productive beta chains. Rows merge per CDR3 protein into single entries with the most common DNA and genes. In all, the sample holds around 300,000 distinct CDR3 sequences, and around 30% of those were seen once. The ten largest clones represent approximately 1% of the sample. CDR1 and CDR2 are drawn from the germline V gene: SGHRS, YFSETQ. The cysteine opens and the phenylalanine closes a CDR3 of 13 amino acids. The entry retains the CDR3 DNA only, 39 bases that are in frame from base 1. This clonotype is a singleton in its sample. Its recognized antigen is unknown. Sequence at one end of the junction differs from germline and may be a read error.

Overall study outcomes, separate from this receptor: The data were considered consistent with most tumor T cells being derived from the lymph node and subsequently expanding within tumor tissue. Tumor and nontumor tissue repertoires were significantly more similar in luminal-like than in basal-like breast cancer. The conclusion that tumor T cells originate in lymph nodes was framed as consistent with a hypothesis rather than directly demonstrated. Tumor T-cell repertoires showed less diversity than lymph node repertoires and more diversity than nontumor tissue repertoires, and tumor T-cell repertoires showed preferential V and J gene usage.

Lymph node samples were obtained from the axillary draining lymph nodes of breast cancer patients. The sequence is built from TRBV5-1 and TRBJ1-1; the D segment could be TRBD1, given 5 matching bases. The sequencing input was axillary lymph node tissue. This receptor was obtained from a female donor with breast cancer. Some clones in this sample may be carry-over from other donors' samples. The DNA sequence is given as TGCGCTAGCAGCCCGGGGGGTGGGTCTGAAGCTTTCTTT. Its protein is CASSPGGGSEAFF. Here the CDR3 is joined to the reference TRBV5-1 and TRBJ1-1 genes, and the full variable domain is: KAGVTQTPRYLIKTRGQQVTLSCSPISGHRSVSWYQQTPGQGLQFLFEYFSETQRNKGNFPGRFSGRQFSNSRSEMNVSTLELGDSALYLCASSPGGGSEAFFGQGTRLTVV.